The sequence of this T cell receptor (beta chain) was determined in a study of cytomegalovirus exposure and HLA in healthy donors. A note on this clone: Its antigen remains unidentified.

PCR was performed using 60 Vbeta and 13 Jbeta primers. Here immunoSEQ multiplex PCR was the method, and the copy in TCRdb shows in-frame clones only, minus some. The table shows more than 85,000 clones, with roughly 83% occurring only once. Germline V CDR1 and CDR2: MGHDK, SYGVNS. The CDR3 is 16 amino acids. V was clipped by 6 bases and J by 3 bases; unmatched bases: 12. The study, taken as a whole, reports: The study put about 180 TCR beta chains on its list as cytomegalovirus-associated.

Sample: PBMCs. V gene TRBV25-1 combines with J gene TRBJ2-3, with 7 bases lining up with TRBD2. The clonotype comes from a female donor in good health and CMV-seropositive. CDR3 DNA: TGTGCCAGCAGCACTGGGGCGGGAGTAAAAACAGATACGCAGTATTTT. Translated: CASSTGAGVKTDTQYF.